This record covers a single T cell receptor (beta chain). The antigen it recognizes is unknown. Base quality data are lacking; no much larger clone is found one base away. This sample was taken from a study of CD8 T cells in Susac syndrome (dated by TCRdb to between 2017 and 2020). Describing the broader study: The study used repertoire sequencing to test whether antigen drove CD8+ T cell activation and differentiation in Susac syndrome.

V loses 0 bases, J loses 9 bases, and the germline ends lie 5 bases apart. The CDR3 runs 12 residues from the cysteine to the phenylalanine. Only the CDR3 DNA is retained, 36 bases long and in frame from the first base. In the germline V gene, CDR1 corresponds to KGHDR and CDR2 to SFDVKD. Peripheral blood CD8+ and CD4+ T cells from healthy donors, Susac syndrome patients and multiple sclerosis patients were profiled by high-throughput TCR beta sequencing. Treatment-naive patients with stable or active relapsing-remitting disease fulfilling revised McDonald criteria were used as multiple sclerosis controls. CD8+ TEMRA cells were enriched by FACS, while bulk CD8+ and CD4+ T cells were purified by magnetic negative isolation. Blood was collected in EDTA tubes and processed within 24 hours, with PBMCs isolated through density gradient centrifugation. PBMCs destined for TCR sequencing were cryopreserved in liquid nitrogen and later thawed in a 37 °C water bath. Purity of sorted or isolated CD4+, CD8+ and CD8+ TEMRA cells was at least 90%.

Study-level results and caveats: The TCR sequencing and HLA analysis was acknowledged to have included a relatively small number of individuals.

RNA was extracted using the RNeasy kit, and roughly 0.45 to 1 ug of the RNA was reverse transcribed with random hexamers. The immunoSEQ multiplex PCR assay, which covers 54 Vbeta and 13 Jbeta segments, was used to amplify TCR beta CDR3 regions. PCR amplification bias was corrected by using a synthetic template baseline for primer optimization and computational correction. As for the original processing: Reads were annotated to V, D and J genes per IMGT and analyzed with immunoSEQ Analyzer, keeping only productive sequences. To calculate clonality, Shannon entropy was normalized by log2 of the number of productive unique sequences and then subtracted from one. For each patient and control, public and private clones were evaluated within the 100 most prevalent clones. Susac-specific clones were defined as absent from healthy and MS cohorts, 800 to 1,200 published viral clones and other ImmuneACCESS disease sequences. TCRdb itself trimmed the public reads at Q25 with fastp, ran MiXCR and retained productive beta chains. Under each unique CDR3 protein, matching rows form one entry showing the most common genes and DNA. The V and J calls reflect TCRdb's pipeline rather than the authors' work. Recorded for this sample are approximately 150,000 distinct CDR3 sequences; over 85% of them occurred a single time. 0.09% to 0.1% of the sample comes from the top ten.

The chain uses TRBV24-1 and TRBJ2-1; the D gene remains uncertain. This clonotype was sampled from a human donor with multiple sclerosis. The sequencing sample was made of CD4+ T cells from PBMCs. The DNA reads TGTGCCACCAGTGATTTGCAAAGTGAGCAGTTCTTC. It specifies CATSDLQSEQFF.